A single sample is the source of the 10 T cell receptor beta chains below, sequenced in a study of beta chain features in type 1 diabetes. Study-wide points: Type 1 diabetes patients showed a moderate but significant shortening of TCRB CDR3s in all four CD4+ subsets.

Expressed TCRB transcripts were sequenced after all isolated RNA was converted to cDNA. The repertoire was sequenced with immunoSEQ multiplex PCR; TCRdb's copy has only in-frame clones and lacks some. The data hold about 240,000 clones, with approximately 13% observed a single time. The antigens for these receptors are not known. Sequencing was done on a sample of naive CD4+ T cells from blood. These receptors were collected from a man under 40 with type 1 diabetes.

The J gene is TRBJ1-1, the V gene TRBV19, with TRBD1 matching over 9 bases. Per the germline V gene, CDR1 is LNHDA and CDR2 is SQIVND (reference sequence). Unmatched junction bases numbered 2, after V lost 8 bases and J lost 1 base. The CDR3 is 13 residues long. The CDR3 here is CASGQGRNTEAFF. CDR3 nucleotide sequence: TGTGCCAGTGGACAGGGGAGGAACACTGAAGCTTTCTTT. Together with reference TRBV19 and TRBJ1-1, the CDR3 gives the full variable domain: DGGITQSPKYLFRKEGQNVTLSCEQNLNHDAMYWYRQDPGQGLRLIYYSQIVNDFQKGDIAEGYSVSREKKESFPLTVTSAQKNPTAFYLCASGQGRNTEAFFGQGTRLTVV.

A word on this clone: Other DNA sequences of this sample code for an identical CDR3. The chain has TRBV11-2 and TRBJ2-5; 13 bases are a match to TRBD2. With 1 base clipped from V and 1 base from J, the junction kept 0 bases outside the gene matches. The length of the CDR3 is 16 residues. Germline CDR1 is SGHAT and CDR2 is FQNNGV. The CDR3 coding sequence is TGTGCCAGCAGCTTAGGACTAGCGGGGGGCCAAGAGACCCAGTACTTC. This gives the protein CASSLGLAGGQETQYF.

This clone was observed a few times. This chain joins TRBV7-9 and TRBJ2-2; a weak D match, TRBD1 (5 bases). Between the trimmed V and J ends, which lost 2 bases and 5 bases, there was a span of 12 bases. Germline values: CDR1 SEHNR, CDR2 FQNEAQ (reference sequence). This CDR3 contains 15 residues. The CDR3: CASSLTGAGTGELFF. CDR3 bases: TGTGCCAGCAGCTTAACTGGGGCCGGGACCGGGGAGCTGTTTTTT.

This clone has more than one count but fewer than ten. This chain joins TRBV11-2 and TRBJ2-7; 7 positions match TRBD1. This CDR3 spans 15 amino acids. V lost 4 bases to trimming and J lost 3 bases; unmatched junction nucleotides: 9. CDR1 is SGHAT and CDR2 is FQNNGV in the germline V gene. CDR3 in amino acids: CASSSPGQIDYEQYF. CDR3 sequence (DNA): TGTGCCAGCAGCTCCCCGGGACAGATAGACTACGAGCAGTACTTC.

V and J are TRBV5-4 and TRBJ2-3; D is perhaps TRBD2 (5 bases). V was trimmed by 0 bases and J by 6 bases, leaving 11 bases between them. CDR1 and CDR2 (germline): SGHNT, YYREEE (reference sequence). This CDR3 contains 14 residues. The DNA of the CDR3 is TGTGCCAGCAGCTTGGTAGCTAGCCCCGATACGCAGTATTTT. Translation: CASSLVASPDTQYF.

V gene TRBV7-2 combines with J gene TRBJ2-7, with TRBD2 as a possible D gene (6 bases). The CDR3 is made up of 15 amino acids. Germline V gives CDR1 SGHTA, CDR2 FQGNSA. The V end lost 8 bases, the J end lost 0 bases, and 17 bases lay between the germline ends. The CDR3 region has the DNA TGTGCCAGCCTCCCCGGGAGCCTAGGCTCCTACGAGCAGTACTTC. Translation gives CASLPGSLGSYEQYF.

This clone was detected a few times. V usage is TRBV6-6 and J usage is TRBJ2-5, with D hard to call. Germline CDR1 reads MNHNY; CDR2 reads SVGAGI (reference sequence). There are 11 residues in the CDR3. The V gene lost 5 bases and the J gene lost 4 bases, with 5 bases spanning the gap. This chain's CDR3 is CASSGGETQYF. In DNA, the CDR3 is TGTGCCAGCAGTGGCGGAGAGACCCAGTACTTC.

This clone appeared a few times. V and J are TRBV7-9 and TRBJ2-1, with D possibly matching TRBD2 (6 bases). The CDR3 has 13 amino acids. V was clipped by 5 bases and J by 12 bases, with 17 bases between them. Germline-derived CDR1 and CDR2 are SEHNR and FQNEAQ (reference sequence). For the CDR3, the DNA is TGTGCCAGCAGCCAAAGTGGAGGGAGCGGGCAGTTCTTC. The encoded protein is CASSQSGGSGQFF.

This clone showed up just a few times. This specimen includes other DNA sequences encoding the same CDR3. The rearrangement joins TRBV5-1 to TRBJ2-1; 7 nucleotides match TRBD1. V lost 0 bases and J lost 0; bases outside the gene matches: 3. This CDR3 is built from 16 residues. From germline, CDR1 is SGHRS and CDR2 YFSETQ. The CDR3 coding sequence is TGCGCCAGCAGCTTGGGAGGGGGCAGCTCCTACAATGAGCAGTTCTTC. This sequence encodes CASSLGGGSSYNEQFF.

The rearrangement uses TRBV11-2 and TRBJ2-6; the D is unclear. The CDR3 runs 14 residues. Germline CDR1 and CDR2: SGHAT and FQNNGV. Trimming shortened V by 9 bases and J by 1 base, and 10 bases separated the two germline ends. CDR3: CASQYRSGANVLTF. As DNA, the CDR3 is TGTGCCAGTCAATATCGGTCTGGGGCCAACGTCCTGACTTTC. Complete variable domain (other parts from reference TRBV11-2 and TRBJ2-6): EAGVAQSPRYKIIEKRQSVAFWCNPISGHATLYWYQQILGQGPKLLIQFQNNGVVDDSQLPKDRFSAERLKGVDSTLKIQPAKLEDSAVYLCASQYRSGANVLTFGAGSRLTVL.